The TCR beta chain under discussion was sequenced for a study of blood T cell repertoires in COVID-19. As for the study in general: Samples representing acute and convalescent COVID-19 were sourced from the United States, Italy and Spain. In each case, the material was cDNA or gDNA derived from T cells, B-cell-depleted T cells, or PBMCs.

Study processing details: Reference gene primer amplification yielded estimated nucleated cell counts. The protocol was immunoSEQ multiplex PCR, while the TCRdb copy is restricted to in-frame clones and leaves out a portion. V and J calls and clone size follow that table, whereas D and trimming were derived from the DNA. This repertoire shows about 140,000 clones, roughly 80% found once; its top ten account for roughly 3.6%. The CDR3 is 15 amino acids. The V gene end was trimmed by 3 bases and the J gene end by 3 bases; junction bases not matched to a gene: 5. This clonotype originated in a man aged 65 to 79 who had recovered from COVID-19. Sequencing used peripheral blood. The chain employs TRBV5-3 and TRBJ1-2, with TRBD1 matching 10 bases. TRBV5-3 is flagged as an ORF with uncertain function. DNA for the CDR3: TGTGCCAGAAGCTGTAGGGACAGGGGTGACTATGGCTACACCTTC. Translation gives CARSCRDRGDYGYTF.